What follows are 26 T cell receptor beta chains derived from one specimen sequenced in a study of vaccination and CD4 T cells after COVID-19. Their target antigens are unknown. Treatment given: roughly nine-day PBMC culture with coronavirus spike peptide pools or control peptides (ViraFEST assay). The Oncomine TCR Beta short-read assay was applied to DNA of cultured CD4+ T cells. TCRdb analysed the PCR reads with MiXCR anew, one entry per CDR3 protein. The repertoire consists of approximately 9,300 distinct CDR3 sequences, with 60% to 70% occurring once and the leading ten covering around 25%. Sequencing used CD4+ T cells from blood, cultured in vitro. The receptors originated from a human donor who had recovered from COVID-19.

V usage is TRBV5-8 and J usage is TRBJ2-3, with TRBD2 identical over 11 bases. The J segment lost 1 base and the V segment lost 3 bases, leaving 4 bases of the junction unmatched. Germline loops: CDR1 SGHTS, CDR2 YDEGEE. This CDR3 has 16 amino acids. As DNA, the CDR3 is TGTGCCAGCAGCTCCGGGACTAGCGGACGCACAGATACGCAGTATTTT. Translation: CASSSGTSGRTDTQYF.

This chain links TRBV6-1 with TRBJ2-7, with 9 bases fitting TRBD2. CDR1 is MNHNS and CDR2 is SASEGT in the germline V gene. CDR3 length: 13 amino acids. Trimming took 6 bases from V and 4 from J; bases not matched to a gene: 4. Here the CDR3 DNA reads TGTGCCAGCAGGGTACTAGCGGGTTACGAGCAGTACTTC. It is translated as CASRVLAGYEQYF.

This clonotype was found a few times. The gene calls are TRBV7-9 and TRBJ1-6; 9 nucleotides align to TRBD1. Germline CDR1 SEHNR, CDR2 FQNEAQ (reference sequence). The V segment lost 5 bases and the J segment 1 base; nucleotides outside the gene matches: 12. The CDR3 spans 19 residues. CDR3 nucleotide sequence: TGTGCCAGCAGCCGAAACTTGGGGACAGGGACTTCCTATAATTCACCCCTCCACTTT. Amino acid sequence: CASSRNLGTGTSYNSPLHF.

The V and J genes are TRBV6-2 or TRBV6-3 and TRBJ1-5; maybe TRBD1 (5 bases). Trimming pared 5 bases from V and 4 bases from J, leaving 21 bases between. CDR1 is MNHEY, CDR2 SVGEGT, per germline. The CDR3 totals 17 residues. The CDR3 region is CASSQRSGTDRNQPQHF. CDR3 in DNA: TGTGCCAGCAGTCAACGCTCGGGGACGGATAGAAATCAGCCCCAGCATTTT.

The chain links TRBV20-1 to TRBJ1-2, with 9 positions matching TRBD1. The V and J ends lost 6 bases and 8 bases, in that order; junction bases with no gene match: 4. Germline V gene lookup returns CDR1 DFQATT and CDR2 SNEGSKA (reference sequence). The CDR3 sequence is 11 residues long. In nucleotides, the CDR3 is TGCAGTGCGTGGGACAGGGAAGGCTACACCTTC. It translates to CSAWDREGYTF.

The J gene is TRBJ2-4, the V gene TRBV2; D is possibly TRBD1 (6 bases). The CDR3 covers 14 residues. Germline V lookup: CDR1 SNHLY, CDR2 FYNNEI. V was cut by 3 bases and J by 12 bases, with 18 bases left in between. The DNA of the CDR3 is TGTGCCAGCAGTGAGTTGGTGGCAGGGGAATCTCAGTACTTC. This encodes CASSELVAGESQYF.

This clonotype was picked up a small number of times. This chain joins TRBV6-5 and TRBJ1-6; possibly TRBD1 for D (5 bases). Trimming took off 2 bases at V and 3 bases at J, with 5 bases between the two ends. Germline lookup yields CDR1 MNHEY and CDR2 SVGAGI. The CDR3 length is 14 residues. The CDR3: CASSYTGYNSPLHF. In nucleotides, the CDR3 is TGTGCCAGCAGTTACACAGGCTATAATTCACCCCTCCACTTT.

The V gene is TRBV25-1, the J gene TRBJ1-1; 12 bases match TRBD1. CDR3 length: 15 residues. Germline assignment: CDR1 MGHDK and CDR2 SYGVNS. Trimming removed 6 bases from V and 5 bases from J; junction bases left unmatched: 7. The CDR3 coding sequence is TGTGCCAGCAGCCGAAAGGGACAGGGGGCTACTGAAGCTTTCTTT. Translating it yields CASSRKGQGATEAFF.

V gene TRBV6-1 combines with J gene TRBJ1-5; 8 bases are shared with TRBD1. The CDR3 is 16 amino acids. J was trimmed by 0 bases and V by 5 bases; bases with no gene match: 6. In germline, CDR1 is MNHNS, CDR2 SASEGT. The CDR3 sequence: CASSTGTGNSNQPQHF. CDR3 nucleotide sequence: TGTGCCAGCAGTACTGGGACAGGCAATAGCAATCAGCCCCAGCATTTT.

By sample fraction, this clonotype is hyperexpanded. The chain has TRBV6-1 and TRBJ1-1, with D possibly matching TRBD1 (6 bases). The germline gives CDR1 MNHNS, CDR2 SASEGT. Trimming left V 5 bases short and J 0 bases short, with 19 bases between. The CDR3 is 17 residues long. CDR3 DNA: TGTGCCAGCAGTCAAAATGAGGCAGGGGAGGTGAACACTGAAGCTTTCTTT. It yields the protein CASSQNEAGEVNTEAFF.

The chain recombines TRBV20-1 with TRBJ2-1; 10 bases match TRBD2. From germline, CDR1 is DFQATT and CDR2 SNEGSKA (reference sequence). With 4 bases clipped from V and 8 bases from J, the junction kept 8 bases outside the gene matches. The CDR3 is made up of 14 amino acids. CDR3 residues: CSATTSGYSDEQFF. CDR3 nucleotides: TGCAGTGCTACGACTAGCGGGTACTCGGATGAGCAGTTCTTC.

The V call is TRBV24-1, the J call TRBJ2-3; D gene unclear. Germline lookup yields CDR1 KGHDR and CDR2 SFDVKD. V was clipped by 3 bases and J by 4 bases, with 10 bases between them. The CDR3 consists of 14 residues. CDR3 protein: CATSDSYLPDTQYF. The CDR3 coding sequence is TGTGCCACCAGTGATAGTTATCTCCCAGATACGCAGTATTTT.

This clonotype showed up just a few times. V usage is TRBV15 and J usage is TRBJ1-1; TRBD1 aligns across 8 bases. The CDR3 is 15 residues long. Germline V gene sequence: CDR1 LNHNV, CDR2 YYDKDF (reference sequence). Trimming cost V 1 base and J 1 base; bases outside gene matches: 2. The chain's CDR3 is CATSRAGTGNTEAFF. The CDR3 nucleotides are TGTGCCACCAGCAGAGCAGGGACAGGGAACACTGAAGCTTTCTTT.

This clonotype was observed a few times. V and J are TRBV20-1 and TRBJ1-1; 8 bases agree with TRBD1. CDR1 and CDR2 from the germline V gene are DFQATT and SNEGSKA (reference sequence). V lost 5 bases and J lost 11; bases outside the gene matches: 13. This CDR3 comprises 13 residues. The CDR3 sequence: CSAGEGTGENAFF. In DNA form, the CDR3 reads TGCAGTGCTGGGGAAGGGACAGGAGAGAATGCTTTCTTT.

The rearrangement joins TRBV7-2 to TRBJ2-1; 10 nucleotides line up with TRBD2. Germline V gives CDR1 SGHTA, CDR2 FQGNSA. This CDR3 contains 16 residues. V lost 1 base and J lost 1; bases outside the gene matches: 1. The CDR3 is CASSLGSGRSYNEQFF. The CDR3 coding sequence is TGTGCCAGCAGCTTAGGTAGCGGGAGGTCCTACAATGAGCAGTTCTTC.

The CDR3, as DNA: TGTGCCAGCAGCGATTACAGGGGGCTTGGTGATGGCTACACCTTC. Translated: CASSDYRGLGDGYTF. The chain joins TRBV7-9 to TRBJ1-2; 9 bases fit TRBD1. The CDR3 loop spans 15 amino acids. CDR1 is SEHNR, CDR2 FQNEAQ, per germline (reference sequence). Unmatched junction bases numbered 10, after V lost 5 bases and J lost 6 bases.

This rearrangement joins TRBV20-1 to TRBJ1-2; the D is unclear. Trimming removed 0 bases at V and 3 bases at J, with 5 bases between. The CDR3 loop spans 12 amino acids. Germline V CDR1 and CDR2: DFQATT, SNEGSKA (reference sequence). The CDR3 nucleotides read TGCAGTGCTAGAGATCACCACTATGGCTACACCTTC. This gives the protein CSARDHHYGYTF.

The J gene is TRBJ2-1, the V gene TRBV7-2, with D perhaps TRBD2 (6 bases). Trimming removed 2 bases from V and 10 bases from J, with 12 bases in between. CDR1 and CDR2 (germline): SGHTA, FQGNSA. The CDR3 is made up of 13 amino acids. The CDR3 nucleotides are TGTGCCAGCAGCTTAAATCGGGAGCGGGAGCAGTTCTTC. It encodes CASSLNREREQFF.

The chain has TRBV6-5 and TRBJ2-7, with a tentative D call TRBD1 (6 bases). This CDR3 has 15 amino acids. The V gene lost 4 bases and the J gene lost 3 bases, with 16 bases spanning the gap. CDR1 and CDR2 from the germline V gene are MNHEY and SVGAGI. CDR3 region: CASSSTGRWNYEQYF. The CDR3 region has the DNA TGTGCCAGCAGTTCCACAGGGAGATGGAACTACGAGCAGTACTTC.

This clonotype showed up just a few times. The chain recombines TRBV27 with TRBJ2-7; 7 bases agree with TRBD2. After removal of 7 bases from V and 3 bases from J, the junction contained 9 bases not matched to a gene. The CDR3 consists of 14 residues. CDR1 and CDR2 from the germline V gene are MNHEY and SMNVEV (reference sequence). The CDR3 reads CASTRGGSLYEQYF. The CDR3, as DNA: TGTGCCAGCACACGGGGCGGGAGTCTCTACGAGCAGTACTTC.

The genes are TRBV12-3 or TRBV12-4 and TRBJ1-1; D call uncertain. The CDR3 length is 14 residues. The V and J ends lost 3 bases and 4 bases respectively, with 12 bases between them. CDR3 loop: CASSLDARLTEAFF. The CDR3 coding sequence is TGTGCCAGCAGTTTGGACGCGCGACTCACTGAAGCTTTCTTT.

The chain uses TRBV19 and TRBJ1-1; 9 nucleotides match TRBD1. Per the germline V gene, CDR1 is LNHDA and CDR2 is SQIVND (reference sequence). V lost 5 bases to trimming and J lost 2 bases; unmatched junction nucleotides: 6. This CDR3 contains 15 residues. As DNA, the CDR3 is TGTGCCAGTAGTGCGGGACAGGGTTTAAACACTGAAGCTTTCTTT. This sequence encodes CASSAGQGLNTEAFF.

The rearrangement joins TRBV20-1 to TRBJ1-5; the match to TRBD1 covers 7 bases. The CDR3 has 13 residues. The J segment lost 4 bases and the V segment lost 6 bases, leaving 6 bases of the junction unmatched. From germline, CDR1 is DFQATT and CDR2 SNEGSKA (reference sequence). CDR3 residues: CSAERDSNQPQHF. The CDR3 DNA reads as TGCAGTGCGGAGAGGGACAGTAATCAGCCCCAGCATTTT.

In nucleotides, the CDR3 is TGTGCCATCAAAAGACAGGGGGTCGGCACTGAAGCTTTCTTT. As protein: CAIKRQGVGTEAFF. The chain carries TRBV10-3 and TRBJ1-1; 9 bases fit TRBD1. With V trimmed by 7 bases and J by 4 bases, 7 bases remained unmatched. The CDR3 extends over 14 amino acids. From germline, CDR1 is ENHRY and CDR2 SYGVKD.

This chain links TRBV20-1 with TRBJ1-1, with 10 bases fitting TRBD1. CDR1 DFQATT and CDR2 SNEGSKA come from the germline V gene (reference sequence). With V trimmed by 5 bases and J by 1 base, 1 base remained unmatched. The CDR3 consists of 13 residues. The CDR3 DNA reads as TGCAGTGCTTGGACAGGGGGGAACACTGAAGCTTTCTTT. Residues: CSAWTGGNTEAFF.

Only a few counts were recorded for this clonotype. The chain links TRBV24-1 to TRBJ1-5, with TRBD1 matching 12 bases. Germline values: CDR1 KGHDR, CDR2 SFDVKD. V was pared by 0 bases and J by 5 bases, with 10 bases of the junction left unmatched. The CDR3 is 19 residues long. The CDR3 sequence is CATSDLQGTGGLRYQPQHF. In DNA, the CDR3 is TGTGCCACCAGTGATTTGCAGGGGACAGGGGGCTTGCGTTATCAGCCCCAGCATTTT.